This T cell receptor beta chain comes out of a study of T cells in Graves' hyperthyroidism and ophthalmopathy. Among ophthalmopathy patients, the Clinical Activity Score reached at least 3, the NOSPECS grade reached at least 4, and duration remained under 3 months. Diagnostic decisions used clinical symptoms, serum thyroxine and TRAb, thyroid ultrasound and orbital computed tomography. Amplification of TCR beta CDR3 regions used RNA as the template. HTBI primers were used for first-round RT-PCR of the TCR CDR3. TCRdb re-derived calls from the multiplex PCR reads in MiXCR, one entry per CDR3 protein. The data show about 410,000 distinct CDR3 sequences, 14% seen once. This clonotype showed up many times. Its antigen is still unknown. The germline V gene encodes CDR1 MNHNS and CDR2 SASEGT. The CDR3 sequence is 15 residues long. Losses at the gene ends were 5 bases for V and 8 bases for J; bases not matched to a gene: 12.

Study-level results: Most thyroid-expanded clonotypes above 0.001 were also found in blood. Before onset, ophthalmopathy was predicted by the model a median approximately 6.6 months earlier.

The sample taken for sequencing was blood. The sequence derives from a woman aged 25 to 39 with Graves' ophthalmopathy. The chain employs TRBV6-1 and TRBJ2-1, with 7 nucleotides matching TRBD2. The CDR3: CASSPRSGVGDEQFF. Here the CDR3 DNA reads TGTGCCAGCAGTCCCCGGAGCGGGGTGGGCGATGAGCAGTTCTTC.